This TCR beta chain stems from a study of siplizumab effects on memory and regulatory T cells (dated by TCRdb to the late 2010s). Regarding the complete study: The study examined how the anti-CD2 antibody siplizumab affects alloreactive T-cell subsets in allogeneic mixed lymphocyte reactions built from human PBMCs. The study at large found these results: Among mappable alloreactive CD4+ clones, an average Treg-derived fraction of over 60% was observed with siplizumab, compared with approximately 25% in control reactions. A naive or memory phenotype could not be assigned to roughly 80-95% of proliferating CD4+ or CD8+ clones. Siplizumab significantly lowered the cumulative frequency of alloreactive sequences that could be traced to unstimulated CD4+ memory T cells. Sequences below about 10^-5 frequency were poorly captured, so only a minor fraction of alloreactive clones could be mapped to unstimulated subsets. No functional confirmation was obtained for the suppressive function of proliferating Tregs from siplizumab cultures. Unstimulated naive T cells appeared more diverse than memory T cells, and naive cells seemed to contribute substantially to the alloresponse.

Details on this clone: Its antigen specificity is not known. Base qualities are not at hand, and no much larger clone is one base apart.

From the germline V gene, CDR1 is SGHTA and CDR2 is FQGNSA. Measured from the cysteine to the phenylalanine, the CDR3 is 10 residues long. Here the CDR3 DNA is all that survives: 30 bases in frame from base 1. In addition, sequencing in three donor pairs included unstimulated CD8+ effector memory subsets alongside CD4+ naive, CD8+ naive, CD8+ TEMRA and CD4+ memory subsets. TCRbeta CDR3 sequencing was performed on sorted unstimulated T cells and on proliferating T cells recovered from mixed lymphocyte reactions. Fresh whole blood from ten HLA-typed healthy donors was used as the source from which PBMCs were isolated. The library came from the immunoSEQ multiplex PCR assay. Approximately 10^5 TCR templates per sample were assayed on the deep sequencing platform. Genomic DNA extracted from sorted T cells was the material used for TCRbeta CDR3 sequencing. The paper's processing steps were these. The R programming language was used for clonal analysis of the TCRbeta CDR3 data. Alloreactive CD4+ and CD8+ clones were defined by comparing unstimulated samples with post-reaction CFSE-low samples. Regulatory or non-regulatory origin was assigned to alloreactive CD4+ clones by matching of sequences to sorted unstimulated Treg and non-Treg repertoires. Drawn from immuneACCESS, this table holds only the in-frame rearrangements with V and J called that TCRdb kept. Clones are partly lost; checked studies trace under half to an unresolved V gene and leave the rest unexplained. V, J and clone size are taken as reported in that table, and D and trimming were inferred from the DNA itself. This sample gives tens of thousands of clones in total; around 97% of them show up just once. The ten largest clones capture around 0.029% of the sample.

The TCR originated in a human donor in good health. In this chain, TRBV7-2 is recombined with TRBJ1-2; no D gene is confidently identified. The material sequenced was naive CD4+ T cells sorted from blood. According to the study, the label for this sample's cell subset or site signals: unstimulated naive T cells. The sequenced DNA is TGTGCGTCGTCCATAGATGGCTACACCTTC. Translated, this gives CASSIDGYTF.